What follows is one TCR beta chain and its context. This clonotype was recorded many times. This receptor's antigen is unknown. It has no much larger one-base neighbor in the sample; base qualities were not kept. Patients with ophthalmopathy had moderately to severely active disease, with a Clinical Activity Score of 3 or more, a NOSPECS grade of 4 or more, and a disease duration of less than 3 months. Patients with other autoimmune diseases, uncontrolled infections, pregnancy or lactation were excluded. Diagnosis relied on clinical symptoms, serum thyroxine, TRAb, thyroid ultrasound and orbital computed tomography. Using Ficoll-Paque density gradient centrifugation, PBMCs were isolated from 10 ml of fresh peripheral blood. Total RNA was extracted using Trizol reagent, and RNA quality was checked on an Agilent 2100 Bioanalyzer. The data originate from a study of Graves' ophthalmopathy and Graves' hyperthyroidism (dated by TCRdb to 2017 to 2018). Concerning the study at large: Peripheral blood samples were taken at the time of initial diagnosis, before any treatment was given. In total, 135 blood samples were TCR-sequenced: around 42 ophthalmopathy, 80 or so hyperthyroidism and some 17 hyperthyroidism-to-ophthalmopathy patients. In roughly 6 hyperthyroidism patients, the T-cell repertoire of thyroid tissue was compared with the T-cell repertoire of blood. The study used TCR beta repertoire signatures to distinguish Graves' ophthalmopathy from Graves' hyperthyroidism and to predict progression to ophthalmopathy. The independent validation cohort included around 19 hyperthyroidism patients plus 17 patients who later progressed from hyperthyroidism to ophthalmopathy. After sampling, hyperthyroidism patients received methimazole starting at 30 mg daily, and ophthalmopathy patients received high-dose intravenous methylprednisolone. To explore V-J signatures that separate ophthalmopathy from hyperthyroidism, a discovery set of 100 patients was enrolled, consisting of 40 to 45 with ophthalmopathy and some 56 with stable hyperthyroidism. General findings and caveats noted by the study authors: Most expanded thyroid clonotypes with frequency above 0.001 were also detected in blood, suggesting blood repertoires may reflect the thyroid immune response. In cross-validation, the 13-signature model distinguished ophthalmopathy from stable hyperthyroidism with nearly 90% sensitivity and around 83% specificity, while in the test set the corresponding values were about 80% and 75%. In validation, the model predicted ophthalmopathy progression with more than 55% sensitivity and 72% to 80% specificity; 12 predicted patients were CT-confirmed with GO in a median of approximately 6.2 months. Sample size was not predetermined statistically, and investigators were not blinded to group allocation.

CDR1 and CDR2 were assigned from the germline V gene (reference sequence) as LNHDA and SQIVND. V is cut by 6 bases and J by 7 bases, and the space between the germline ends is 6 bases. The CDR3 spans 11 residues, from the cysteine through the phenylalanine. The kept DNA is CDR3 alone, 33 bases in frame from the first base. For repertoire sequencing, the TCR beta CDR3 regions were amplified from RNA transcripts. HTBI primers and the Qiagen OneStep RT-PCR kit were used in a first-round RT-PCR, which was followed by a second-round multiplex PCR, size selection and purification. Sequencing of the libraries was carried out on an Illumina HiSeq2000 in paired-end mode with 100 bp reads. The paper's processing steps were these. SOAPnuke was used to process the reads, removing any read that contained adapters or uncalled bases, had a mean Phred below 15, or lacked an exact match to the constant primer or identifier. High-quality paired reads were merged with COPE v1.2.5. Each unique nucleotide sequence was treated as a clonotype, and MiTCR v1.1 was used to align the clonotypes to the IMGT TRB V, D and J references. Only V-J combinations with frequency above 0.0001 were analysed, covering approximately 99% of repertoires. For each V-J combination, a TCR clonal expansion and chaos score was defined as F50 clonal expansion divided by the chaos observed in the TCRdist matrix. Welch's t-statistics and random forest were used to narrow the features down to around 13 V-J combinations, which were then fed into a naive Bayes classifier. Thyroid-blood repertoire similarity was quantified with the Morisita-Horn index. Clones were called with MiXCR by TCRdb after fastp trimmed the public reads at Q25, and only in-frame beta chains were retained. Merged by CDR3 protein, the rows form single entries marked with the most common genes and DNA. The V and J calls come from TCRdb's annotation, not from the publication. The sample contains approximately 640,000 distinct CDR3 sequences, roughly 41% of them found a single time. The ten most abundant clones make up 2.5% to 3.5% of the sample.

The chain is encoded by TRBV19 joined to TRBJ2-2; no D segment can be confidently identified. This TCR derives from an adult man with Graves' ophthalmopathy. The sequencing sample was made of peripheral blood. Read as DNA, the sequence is TGTGCCAGTAGAACGGTCGGGGAGCTGTTTTTT. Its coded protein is CASRTVGELFF.